The sequence of this T cell receptor (beta chain) was determined in a study of blood T cells in healthy people across ages. Primed by a sample-barcoded 5' primer and a J-beta primer mix, a second PCR proceeded for about 7 to 11 cycles. One entry per CDR3 protein results from TCRdb running MiXCR on the 5' RACE reads. Among approximately 730,000 distinct CDR3 sequences listed, about 55% were seen once. This clonotype was counted only a few times. Germline lookup yields CDR1 MNHNY and CDR2 SVGAGI (reference sequence). V lost 5 bases and J 4 bases, leaving 7 bases between the germline ends. This CDR3 contains 12 residues.

The chain is built from TRBV6-6 and TRBJ2-3; D unresolved. This TCR came from a man older than 75 in good health. The specimen was blood. CDR3 in amino acids: CASSPVADTQYF. CDR3 bases: TGTGCCAGCAGTCCCGTCGCAGATACGCAGTATTTT.